This T cell receptor (beta chain) comes out of a study of OX40 agonist ivuxolimab in advanced cancers. Clones were sequenced by immunoSEQ multiplex PCR, and TCRdb holds only the in-frame ones, with some missing. The table lists 70,000 or so clones, 92% of them singletons. The germline V gene encodes CDR1 SGHAT and CDR2 FQNNGV. The CDR3 spans 14 residues. V shed 4 bases and J shed 1 base, with 10 bases lying between them. This clone was seen only once. The clonotype was recovered from an adult with an advanced solid tumor such as melanoma, head and neck, liver or kidney cancer. The sequences come from CD4+ or CD8+ T cells sorted from blood, collected in a trial of the OX40 agonist ivuxolimab. V is TRBV11-2 and J is TRBJ1-2; D perhaps matches TRBD1 (5 bases). The CDR3 region has the DNA TGTGCCAGCAGCTCTAGCGGGGGTAACTATGGCTACACCTTC. As protein: CASSSSGGNYGYTF.